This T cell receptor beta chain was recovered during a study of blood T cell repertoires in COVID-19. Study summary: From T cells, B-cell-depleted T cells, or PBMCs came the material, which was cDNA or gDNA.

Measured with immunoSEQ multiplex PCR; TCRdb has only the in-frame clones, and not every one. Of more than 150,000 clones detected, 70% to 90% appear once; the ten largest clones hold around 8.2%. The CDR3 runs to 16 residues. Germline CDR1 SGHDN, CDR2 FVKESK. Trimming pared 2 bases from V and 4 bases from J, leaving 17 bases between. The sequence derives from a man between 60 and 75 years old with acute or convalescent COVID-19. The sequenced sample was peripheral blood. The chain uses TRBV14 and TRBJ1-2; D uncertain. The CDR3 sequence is CASSQRLTDGFYGYTF. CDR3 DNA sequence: TGTGCCAGCAGCCAAAGACTCACCGACGGGTTCTATGGCTACACCTTC. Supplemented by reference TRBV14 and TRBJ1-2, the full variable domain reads EAGVTQFPSHSVIEKGQTVTLRCDPISGHDNLYWYRRVMGKEIKFLLHFVKESKQDESGMPNNRFLAERTGGTYSTLKVQPAELEDSGVYFCASSQRLTDGFYGYTFGSGTRLTVV.